This T cell receptor (beta chain) is from a study of T cells in women clearing cervical HPV infection. In the case of this clone: Read coverage stops 3 residues before the CDR3 terminus; the germline J gene supplies the remainder.

The CDR3 runs to 13 residues. Trimming removed 5 bases from V and 4 bases from J; junction bases left unmatched: 5. The germline V gene has CDR1 GTSNPN and CDR2 SVGIG (reference sequence). Each participant carried one incident cervical HPV16 infection only. Assay used: immunoSEQ multiplex PCR; TCRdb lists only in-frame clones, some missing. The ten top clones account for around 16%, within a sample of around 33,000 clones. Sequenced: blood buffy coat. The chain links TRBV30 to TRBJ1-1; 9 bases map to TRBD1. This sequence originates from a woman aged 18-70 years with a cervical HPV16 infection that either progressed to CIN3+ or cleared (not recorded which). CDR3 amino acids: CAWGRDRVTEAFF. The CDR3 bases that were read are TGTGCCTGGGGCCGGGACAGGGTCACTGAA.